A single sample gave rise to the 24 T cell receptor beta chains below, sequenced in a study of tumor-infiltrating lymphocytes in primary liver carcinoma. Out of unsorted whole blood came the blood RNA, and germline DNA was extracted as well. Production of TCR beta cDNA used around 460 ng total RNA together with a constant-region primer. Slightly modified ARM-PCR served as the procedure for the TCR beta libraries. These libraries came from three rounds of nested multiplex PCR. Forward primers for TRBV1-TRBV30 and a C-beta reverse primer served the first two PCR rounds, at roughly 10 cycles each. TCRdb passed the multiplex PCR reads through MiXCR, listing each CDR3 protein once. The table records approximately 330,000 distinct CDR3 sequences, 65% of them present only once. Sequenced sample: peripheral blood. The receptors come from a man aged 40-49 years with primary liver carcinoma and hepatitis B virus infection.

For this clonotype: One end of the junction varies from germline; a read error may be responsible. The gene calls are TRBV12-3 or TRBV12-4 and TRBJ2-7, with a weak D call TRBD1 (6 bases). This CDR3 contains 12 residues. Here the CDR3 reads CACSLQGYEQYF. The CDR3 nucleotides are TGTGCCTGCAGTCTACAGGGTTACGAGCAGTACTTC.

This chain connects TRBV28 to TRBJ1-1; tentatively, D is TRBD1 (6 bases). V lost 3 bases to trimming and J lost 3 bases, with 20 bases between them. This CDR3 is 17 amino acids long. Germline V gene lookup returns CDR1 MDHEN and CDR2 SYDVKM. The DNA for the CDR3 is TGTGCCAGCAGTTTGTGGGCGGGGGGGGCGGACGACACTGAAGCTTTCTTT. It translates to CASSLWAGGADDTEAFF.

Many counts were recorded for this clonotype. The chain joins TRBV11-2 to TRBJ2-7; maybe TRBD2 (6 bases). The CDR3 length is 16 residues. The V end lost 2 bases, the J end lost 2 bases, and 16 bases lay between the germline ends. CDR1 and CDR2 from the germline V gene are SGHAT and FQNNGV. In DNA, the CDR3 is TGTGCCAGCAGCTTACATGGCCGGGGGATAACCTACGAGCAGTACTTC. It yields the protein CASSLHGRGITYEQYF.

The chain employs TRBV7-9 and TRBJ1-5; a weak D match, TRBD1 (6 bases). In germline, CDR1 is SEHNR, CDR2 FQNEAQ (reference sequence). The CDR3 covers 13 residues. V lost 5 bases and J lost 4, with 9 bases in between. CDR3 coding DNA: TGTGCCAGCAGCCAGCAGGGGAATCAGCCCCAGCATTTT. Translation: CASSQQGNQPQHF. Full variable domain (outside the CDR3, taken from reference TRBV7-9 and TRBJ1-5): DTGVSQNPRHKITKRGQNVTFRCDPISEHNRLYWYRQTLGQGPEFLTYFQNEAQLEKSRLLSDRFSAERPKGSFSTLEIQRTEQGDSAMYLCASSQQGNQPQHFGDGTRLSIL.

Regarding this clonotype: One base away lies a much larger clone, so this may be a sequencing read error. The chain carries TRBV10-2 and TRBJ2-1; D is ambiguous. CDR3 length: 13 residues. From germline, CDR1 is WSHSY and CDR2 SAAADI. For the CDR3, the DNA is TGCACCAGCAGTCTAGAGGTCTACAATGAGCAGTTCTTC. It yields the protein CTSSLEVYNEQFF.

As to this clonotype: Since a much larger clone is just one base distant, this may be a read error. The rearrangement links TRBV10-3 to TRBJ2-7; 9 bases align to TRBD2. The germline gives CDR1 ENHRY, CDR2 SYGVKD. The CDR3 covers 15 residues. The CDR3 bases are TGTGCCATCAGTGCAAGCGGGGGGAGCTCCTACGAGCACTACTTC. Protein: CAISASGGSSYEHYF.

Turning to this clonotype: A much larger clone differs by one base, so this may be a read error. The chain uses TRBV6-5 and TRBJ2-7; D unclear. The CDR3 has 17 residues. CDR1 is MNHEY, CDR2 SVGAGI, per germline. CDR3 loop: CANSYSMPGSISYEQYF. In DNA form, the CDR3 reads TGTGCCAACAGTTACTCGATGCCGGGTAGTATATCCTACGAGCAGTACTTC.

This clonotype was recorded at least ten times. The chain recombines TRBV6-1 with TRBJ1-6; no reliable D call. Germline-derived CDR1 and CDR2 are MNHNS and SASEGT. The CDR3 spans 11 residues. Trimming pared 7 bases from V and 7 bases from J, leaving 5 bases between. CDR3 in amino acids: CASNHNSPLHF. The DNA of the CDR3 is TGTGCCAGCAACCACAATTCACCCCTCCACTTT.

Note on this clonotype: Sequence at one end of the junction differs from germline and may be a read error. This chain joins TRBV14 and TRBJ1-2, with D unresolved. There are 13 residues in the CDR3. The germline V gene has CDR1 SGHDN and CDR2 FVKESK. CDR3 bases: TGTGCCAACAGCCAAGAATTACAGAGCGGCTACACCTTC. Translating it yields CANSQELQSGYTF.

This clonotype has more than one count but fewer than ten. This chain joins TRBV6-1 and TRBJ2-7; 7 bases match TRBD2. Germline CDR1 and CDR2: MNHNS and SASEGT. The CDR3 spans 15 residues. V trimming: 8 bases; J trimming: 3 bases; junction bases outside the gene matches: 13. CDR3 region: CASGRGEAENYEQYF. The DNA for the CDR3 is TGTGCCAGCGGCCGGGGGGAAGCGGAGAACTACGAGCAGTACTTC.

The table lists this clonotype with a count of one. The chain is built from TRBV5-6 and TRBJ2-1; D is unresolved. The CDR3 has 13 residues. V gave up 1 base and J gave up 9 bases, with 11 bases separating them. Germline CDR1 is SGHDT and CDR2 is YYEEEE. CDR3 in DNA: TGTGCCAGCAGCTTGTCGACGAGGATTGAGCAGTTCTTC. This translates into CASSLSTRIEQFF.

Of note for this clonotype: This may stem from a read error, because a much larger clone lies one nucleotide away. DNA of the CDR3: TGCGCCAGCAGCCAAGATCGCCGACAGATTAACACCGGGGAGCTGTTTTTT. Its translation: CASSQDRRQINTGELFF. The V gene is TRBV4-1, the J gene TRBJ2-2, with TRBD1 as a possible D gene (5 bases). The germline V gene encodes CDR1 MGHRA and CDR2 YSYEKL. CDR3 length: 17 residues. V was pared by 0 bases and J by 2 bases, with 13 bases between.

Details on this clonotype: A much larger clone differs by one base, so this may be a read error. This chain uses TRBV6-1 with TRBJ2-7, with D hard to call. Germline lookup yields CDR1 MNHNS and CDR2 SASEGT. V was cut by 3 bases and J by 3 bases, with 3 bases left in between. The CDR3 is 11 residues long. The CDR3 DNA reads as TGTGCCAGCAGTGACATCTACGAGCAGTACTTC. Amino acids: CASSDIYEQYF.

About this clonotype itself: One end of the junction fails to match germline, which may point to a read error. The J gene is TRBJ1-6, the V gene TRBV12-3 or TRBV12-4, with a weak D call TRBD1 (5 bases). The CDR3 length is 14 residues. CDR3 residues: CASKARTSNSPVHF. The CDR3 DNA reads as TGTGCCAGCAAGGCCAGGACATCTAATTCACCCGTCCACTTT.

As to this clonotype: A read error may be the cause here, since a much bigger clone is one base away. The chain has TRBV30 and TRBJ1-1; no definite D call. With 4 bases removed from V and 3 bases from J, the gap between germline ends came to 15 bases. The CDR3 runs 14 residues. CDR1 and CDR2 (germline): GTSNPN, SVGIG (reference sequence). As DNA, the CDR3 is TGTGCCTGGATCCTCGAGGTGGTGGACACTGAAGCTTTCTTT. It translates to CAWILEVVDTEAFF.

This clonotype showed up many times. The chain couples TRBV4-2 to TRBJ2-1, with D tentatively TRBD2 (6 bases). V gave up 0 bases and J gave up 3 bases, with 15 bases separating them. CDR3 length: 17 amino acids. Germline loops: CDR1 LGHNA, CDR2 YNFKEQ. The CDR3 here is CASSQDLGGDIYNEQFF. Here the CDR3 DNA reads TGTGCCAGCAGCCAAGATCTTGGCGGGGATATCTACAATGAGCAGTTCTTC.

The rearrangement uses TRBV6-2 or TRBV6-3 and TRBJ1-5, with TRBD1 as a possible D gene (5 bases). The last part of the DNA fits TRBJ2-3 better; the J call may be wrong. Germline CDR1 reads MNHEY; CDR2 reads SVGEGT. This CDR3 is 15 amino acids long. The CDR3 DNA is TGTGCCAGCAGTTCCCCCAGGGTTTTAGATCAGCCCCAGTATTTT. It codes for CASSSPRVLDQPQYF.

The J gene is TRBJ2-1, the V gene TRBV11-2; no firm D call. V lost 4 bases to trimming and J lost 8 bases, with 12 bases between them. The V gene's germline CDR1 is SGHAT and CDR2 FQNNGV. The CDR3 is 13 residues long. CDR3 sequence reads: CASSWAERDEQFF. Written as DNA, the CDR3 is TGTGCCAGCAGCTGGGCAGAACGGGATGAGCAGTTCTTC.

About this clonotype itself: Relative to the germline gene, one junction end is altered; a read error may explain this. The chain uses TRBV10-3 and TRBJ2-1, with 11 bases lining up with TRBD2. Germline V gives CDR1 ENHRY, CDR2 SYGVKD. The CDR3 consists of 14 residues. The CDR3: CVISSGRGGDEQFF. CDR3 DNA: TGTGTCATCAGTAGCGGGAGGGGTGGCGATGAGCAGTTCTTC.

As for this clonotype: No conserved phenylalanine or tryptophan is present at the end of the CDR3, so a read error is the likely explanation. The chain recombines TRBV11-1 with TRBJ1-1; the D gene is possibly TRBD1 (5 bases). Germline-derived CDR1 and CDR2 are SGHAT and FQDESV (reference sequence). This CDR3 is 15 amino acids long. The CDR3, as DNA: TGTGCCATCAGCTTCGCGGGACGGTTGAACACTGAAGCTTTCCTT. Its translation: CAISFAGRLNTEAFL.

Worth noting for this clonotype: The junction and the germline gene differ at one end; a read error may be behind it. The chain recombines TRBV6-1 with TRBJ2-1, with 15 nucleotides matching TRBD2. The CDR3 length is 19 residues. The germline V gene has CDR1 MNHNS and CDR2 SASEGT. The CDR3 region has the DNA TGTGCCAGCAGTGAATGGGAGGGGACTAGCGGGAGGATCTACAGTGAGCAGTTCTTC. Residues: CASSEWEGTSGRIYSEQFF.

A note on this clonotype: As the CDR3 is not closed by the conserved phenylalanine or tryptophan, this likely results from a read error. The DNA is left out, because the CDR3 cannot be placed on it with certainty; the CDR3 is given as TCRdb lists it. The chain recombines TRBV11-2 with TRBJ2-1; TRBD2 is taken as the D call from the table, unchecked against the DNA. CDR1 SGHAT and CDR2 FQNNGV come from the germline V gene. The CDR3 adds up to 13 amino acids, both ends counted. The CDR3 spells CACSLYRLAMGFS.

To note about this clonotype: Since a much larger clone is just one base distant, this may be a read error. V usage is TRBV4-3 and J usage is TRBJ2-1; weak D call: TRBD2 (6 bases). Germline lookup yields CDR1 LGHNA and CDR2 YSLEER. The V end lost 0 bases, the J end lost 7 bases, and 19 bases lay between the germline ends. CDR3 length: 17 amino acids. CDR3 coding DNA: TGCGCCAGCAGCCAAGATCCGGCGGGATGGCCGGGGAATGAGCAGTTCTTC. Translated: CASSQDPAGWPGNEQFF.

On this clonotype itself: Just one base apart from a much larger clone, this may be a read error. V gene TRBV11-2 combines with J gene TRBJ2-7, with 8 bases fitting TRBD1. CDR1 and CDR2 from the germline V gene are SGHAT and FQNNGV. Germline trimming cut 0 bases from V and 2 bases from J; bases unmatched to any gene: 3. The CDR3 consists of 15 residues. CDR3 DNA sequence: TGTGCCAGCAGCTTAGATCGGACAGGGCCCTACGAGCAGTACTTC. Its protein product is CASSLDRTGPYEQYF. Full variable domain (missing parts from reference TRBV11-2 and TRBJ2-7): EAGVAQSPRYKIIEKRQSVAFWCNPISGHATLYWYQQILGQGPKLLIQFQNNGVVDDSQLPKDRFSAERLKGVDSTLKIQPAKLEDSAVYLCASSLDRTGPYEQYFGPGTRLTVT.